The 12 T cell receptor beta chains below all came from one sample that was sequenced in a study of Graves' ophthalmopathy and Graves' hyperthyroidism. As the template, RNA transcripts were used to amplify TCR beta CDR3 regions. Scientists carried out first-round RT-PCR using HTBI primers and then a second-round multiplex PCR. MiXCR, run by TCRdb on the multiplex PCR reads, gives a single entry per CDR3 protein. This sample has 900,000 to 1,200,000 distinct CDR3 sequences, with about 36% found just once. The sequenced sample was peripheral blood or thyroid tissue (not recorded which). These receptors came from an adult man with Graves' hyperthyroidism.

The sample holds many counts of this clonotype. The chain carries TRBV10-3 and TRBJ1-6; D is ambiguous. Germline loops: CDR1 ENHRY, CDR2 SYGVKD. The V and J ends lost 0 bases and 7 bases respectively, with 7 bases between them. The CDR3 totals 14 residues. CDR3 amino acids: CAISESGSNSPLHF. The CDR3 DNA follows: TGTGCCATCAGTGAGTCGGGAAGCAATTCACCCCTCCACTTT.

The chain employs TRBV3-1 and TRBJ1-1; unclear D gene. The CDR3 spans 13 residues. Germline values: CDR1 LGHDT, CDR2 YNNKEL (reference sequence). V dropped 0 bases and J dropped 3 bases, with 5 bases sitting between them. CDR3 DNA sequence: TGTGCCAGCAGCCAAGATGGTGACACTGAAGCTTTCTTT. Translating it yields CASSQDGDTEAFF.

This clonotype was detected only a few times. The V call is TRBV10-3, the J call TRBJ1-5; no clear D. The V end lost 8 bases, the J end lost 2 bases, and 16 bases lay between the germline ends. CDR3 length: 15 amino acids. CDR1 is ENHRY and CDR2 is SYGVKD in the germline V gene. This chain's CDR3 is CAIGTVDGGNQPQHF. DNA for the CDR3: TGTGCCATCGGAACGGTGGACGGTGGCAATCAGCCCCAGCATTTT.

The chain links TRBV6-2 or TRBV6-3 to TRBJ1-1; no clear D gene. Trimming stripped 4 bases from V and 5 bases from J, with 11 bases between. The CDR3 loop spans 13 amino acids. Germline V lookup: CDR1 MNHEY, CDR2 SVGEGT. The CDR3 is CASSLGFRTEAFF. The CDR3, as DNA: TGTGCCAGCAGTTTGGGATTTCGAACTGAAGCTTTCTTT.

This clonotype has a handful of counts. The chain employs TRBV5-1 and TRBJ2-6; D may be TRBD1 (6 bases). The germline gives CDR1 SGHRS, CDR2 YFSETQ. The V end was cut by 0 bases, the J end by 0 bases, with 13 bases between. This CDR3 spans 18 amino acids. CDR3 nucleotides: TGCGCCAGCAGCTTGGGACAGGTGAGCCCCTCTGGGGCCAACGTCCTGACTTTC. Residues: CASSLGQVSPSGANVLTF.

This clonotype occurred a few times. The V gene is TRBV7-3, the J gene TRBJ2-2; tentative D call: TRBD2 (6 bases). The CDR3 contains 18 residues. Trimming removed 2 bases at V and 1 base at J, with 17 bases between. Germline V gives CDR1 SGHTA, CDR2 FQGTGA. CDR3 sequence: CASSLLPRLGGNTGELFF. The DNA for the CDR3 is TGTGCCAGCAGCTTATTACCCCGCTTGGGAGGGAACACCGGGGAGCTGTTTTTT.

The chain recombines TRBV2 with TRBJ2-2, with TRBD2 identical over 10 bases. With V trimmed by 6 bases and J by 6 bases, 4 bases remained unmatched. Germline V gene sequence: CDR1 SNHLY, CDR2 FYNNEI. The CDR3 totals 14 residues. Here the CDR3 reads CASRASGSPGELFF. The CDR3 bases are TGTGCCAGCAGAGCTAGCGGGAGTCCCGGGGAGCTGTTTTTT.

In its sample, this clonotype was seen many times. The rearrangement links TRBV10-3 to TRBJ2-7, with D tentatively TRBD2 (6 bases). V dropped 6 bases and J dropped 4 bases, with 19 bases sitting between them. CDR1 and CDR2 (germline): ENHRY, SYGVKD. The CDR3 is made up of 15 amino acids. The CDR3, as DNA: TGTGCCATCAGGGCCAGTAGAGGACTAAAATACGAGCAGTACTTC. This sequence encodes CAIRASRGLKYEQYF.

The table lists this clonotype with many counts. The chain is built from TRBV9 and TRBJ1-2, with a possible D match to TRBD1 (5 bases). The germline gives CDR1 SGDLS, CDR2 YYNGEE. The CDR3 runs to 13 residues. V was trimmed by 7 bases and J by 8 bases, leaving 18 bases between them. This chain's CDR3 is CASGTVYASGYTF. The CDR3, as DNA: TGTGCCAGCGGGACCGTTTACGCTTCCGGCTACACCTTC. Using reference TRBV9 and TRBJ1-2 for the parts outside the CDR3, the full variable domain is DSGVTQTPKHLITATGQRVTLRCSPRSGDLSVYWYQQSLDQGLQFLIQYYNGEERAKGNILERFSAQQFPDLHSELNLSSLELGDSALYFCASGTVYASGYTFGSGTRLTVV.

In its sample, this clonotype was seen a few times. At one of its ends the junction is not consistent with the germline gene, which may arise from a read error. The chain has TRBV2 and TRBJ1-1, with TRBD1 matching over 7 bases. Germline lookup yields CDR1 SNHLY and CDR2 FYNNEI. This CDR3 contains 15 residues. The CDR3 DNA reads as TGTGCCAGCAGGTTCACAGGGGATGGGAACGCTGAAGCTTTCTTT. It is translated as CASRFTGDGNAEAFF.

This clonotype was picked up many times. The chain links TRBV2 to TRBJ2-7; no clear D gene. The germline gives CDR1 SNHLY, CDR2 FYNNEI. The CDR3 spans 9 residues. Trimming stripped 8 bases from V and 1 base from J, with 0 bases between. In nucleotides, the CDR3 is TGTGCCAGCTCCTACGAGCAGTACTTC. Translation gives CASSYEQYF.

The table lists this clonotype with many counts. In DNA, the CDR3 is TGTGCCAGCAGTGAAGTGGGGGCGGCCAATCAGCCCCAGCATTTT. Residues: CASSEVGAANQPQHF. The rearrangement links TRBV6-1 to TRBJ1-5; D may be TRBD1 (6 bases). Between the trimmed V and J ends, which lost 1 base and 3 bases, there was a span of 10 bases. The CDR3 totals 15 residues. Germline assignment: CDR1 MNHNS and CDR2 SASEGT.